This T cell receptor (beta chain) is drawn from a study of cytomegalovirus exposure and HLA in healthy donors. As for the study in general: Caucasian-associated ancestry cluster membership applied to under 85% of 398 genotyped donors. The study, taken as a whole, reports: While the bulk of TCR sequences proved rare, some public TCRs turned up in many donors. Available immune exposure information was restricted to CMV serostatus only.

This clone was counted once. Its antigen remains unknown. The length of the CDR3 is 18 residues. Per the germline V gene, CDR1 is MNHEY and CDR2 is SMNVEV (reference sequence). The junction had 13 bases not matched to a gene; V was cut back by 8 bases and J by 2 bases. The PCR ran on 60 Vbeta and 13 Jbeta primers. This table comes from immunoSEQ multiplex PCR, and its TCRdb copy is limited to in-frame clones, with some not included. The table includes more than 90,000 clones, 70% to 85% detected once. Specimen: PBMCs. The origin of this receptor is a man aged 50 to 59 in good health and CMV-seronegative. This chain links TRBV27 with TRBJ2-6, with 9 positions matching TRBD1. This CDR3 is CASGLLGTGSAGANVLTF. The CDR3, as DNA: TGTGCCAGCGGCCTCCTCGGGACAGGGTCTGCTGGGGCCAACGTCCTGACTTTC.